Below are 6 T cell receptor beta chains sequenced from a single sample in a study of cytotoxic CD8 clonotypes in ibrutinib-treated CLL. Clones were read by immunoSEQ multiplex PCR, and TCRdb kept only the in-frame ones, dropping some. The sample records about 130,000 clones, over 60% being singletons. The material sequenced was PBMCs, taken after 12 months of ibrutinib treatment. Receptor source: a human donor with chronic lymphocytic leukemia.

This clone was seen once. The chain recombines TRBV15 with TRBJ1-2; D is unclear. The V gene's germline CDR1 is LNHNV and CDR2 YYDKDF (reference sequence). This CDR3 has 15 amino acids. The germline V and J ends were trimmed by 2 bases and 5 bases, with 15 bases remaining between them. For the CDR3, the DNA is TGTGCCACCAGCAGAAATCCTAACTCTCCATATGGCTACACCTTC. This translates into CATSRNPNSPYGYTF.

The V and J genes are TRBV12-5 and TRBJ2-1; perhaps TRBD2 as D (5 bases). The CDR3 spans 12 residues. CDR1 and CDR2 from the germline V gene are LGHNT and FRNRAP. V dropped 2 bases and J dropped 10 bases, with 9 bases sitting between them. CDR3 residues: CASGLSPGEQFF. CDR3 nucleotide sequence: TGTGCTAGTGGTTTGAGTCCGGGGGAGCAGTTCTTC.

The DNA of the CDR3 is TGTGCCTGGAGCCCGACAGGGAACCATGGCTACACCTTC. It specifies CAWSPTGNHGYTF. The chain links TRBV30 to TRBJ1-2; 7 bases map to TRBD1. The CDR3 totals 13 residues. Germline V gene data show CDR1 as GTSNPN and CDR2 as SVGIG (reference sequence). Trimming at V came to 3 bases and at J to 6 bases, leaving 7 bases not matched to a gene.

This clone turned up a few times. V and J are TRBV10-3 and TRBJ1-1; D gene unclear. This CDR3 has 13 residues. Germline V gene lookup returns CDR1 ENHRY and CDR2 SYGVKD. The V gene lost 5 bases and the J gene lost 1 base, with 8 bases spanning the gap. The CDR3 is CAISRKGNTEAFF. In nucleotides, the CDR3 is TGTGCCATCAGTCGGAAGGGGAACACTGAAGCTTTCTTT.

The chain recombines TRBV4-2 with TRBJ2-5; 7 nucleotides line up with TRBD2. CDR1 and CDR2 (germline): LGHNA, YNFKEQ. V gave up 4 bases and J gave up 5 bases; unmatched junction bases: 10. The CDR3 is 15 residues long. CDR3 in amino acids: CASSLGREFDETQYF. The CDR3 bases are TGTGCCAGCAGCCTTGGGCGGGAGTTTGATGAGACCCAGTACTTC.

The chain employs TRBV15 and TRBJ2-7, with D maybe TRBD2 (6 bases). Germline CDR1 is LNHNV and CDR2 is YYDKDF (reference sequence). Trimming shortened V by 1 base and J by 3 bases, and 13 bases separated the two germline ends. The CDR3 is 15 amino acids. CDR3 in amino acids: CATSRGGSGSYEQYF. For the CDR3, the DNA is TGTGCCACCAGCAGAGGAGGTAGCGGAAGCTACGAGCAGTACTTC.